The T cell receptor beta chain described here comes from a study of identical twins. The study's findings and limits: The study found weaker excess twin sharing in beta out-of-frame sequences. Fewer insertions were carried by abundant cord blood beta clonotypes, but none was seen in memory repertoires.

CDR1 is SGHRS and CDR2 is YFSETQ in the germline V gene. This CDR3 has 17 residues. V gave up 0 bases and J gave up 0 bases, with 15 bases separating them. This clonotype was seen at least ten times. Antigen unknown. Each CDR3 protein gets one entry after TCRdb re-called the 5' RACE reads with MiXCR. The data show 300,000 to 350,000 distinct CDR3 sequences, 10% to 15% seen once. These same records also appear under a second study, on yellow fever vaccine responses in identical twins.

Source material: CD8+ T cells sorted from blood. The chain is built from TRBV5-1 and TRBJ1-1; no clear D. This TCR derives from a woman younger than 35 in good health. For the CDR3, the DNA is TGCGCCAGCAGCTTGGTACCGGGCCGAAAAATGAACACTGAAGCTTTCTTT. Translation: CASSLVPGRKMNTEAFF.